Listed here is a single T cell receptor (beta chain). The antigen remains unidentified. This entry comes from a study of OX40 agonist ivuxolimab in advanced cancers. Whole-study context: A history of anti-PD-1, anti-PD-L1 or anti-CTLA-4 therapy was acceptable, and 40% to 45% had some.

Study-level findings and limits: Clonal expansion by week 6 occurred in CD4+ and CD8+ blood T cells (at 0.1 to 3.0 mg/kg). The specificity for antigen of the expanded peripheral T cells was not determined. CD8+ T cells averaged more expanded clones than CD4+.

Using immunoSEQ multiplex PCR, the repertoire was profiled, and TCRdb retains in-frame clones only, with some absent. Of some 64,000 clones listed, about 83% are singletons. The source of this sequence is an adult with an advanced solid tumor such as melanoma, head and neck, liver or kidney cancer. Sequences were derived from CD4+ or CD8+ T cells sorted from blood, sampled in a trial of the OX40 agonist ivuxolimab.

The chain's CDR3 is CASSPGGSYSGNTIYF. For the CDR3, the DNA is TGTGCCAGCAGCCCCGGCGGGTCATACTCTGGAAACACCATATATTTT. The chain carries TRBV5-4 and TRBJ1-3, with no clear D. Germline values: CDR1 SGHNT, CDR2 YYREEE (reference sequence). Trimming took 4 bases from V and 0 from J, leaving 14 bases between them. This CDR3 has 16 amino acids.